These 5 T cell receptor beta chains share one sample of origin, sequenced in a study of blood T cell repertoires in COVID-19. Measured with immunoSEQ multiplex PCR; TCRdb has only the in-frame clones, and not every one. The data contain about 290,000 clones, roughly 86% of them singletons. Sequencing used peripheral blood. All receptors come from a woman in her twenties or thirties with COVID-19, enrolled during active disease.

The chain is built from TRBV5-4 and TRBJ1-1; 8 nucleotides agree with TRBD1. Germline CDR1 reads SGHNT; CDR2 reads YYREEE (reference sequence). The CDR3 runs 14 residues. V trimming: 4 bases; J trimming: 4 bases; junction bases outside the gene matches: 6. The CDR3 loop reads CASSRSTGGTEAFF. CDR3 nucleotides: TGTGCCAGCAGCCGATCTACAGGGGGCACTGAAGCTTTCTTT. Full variable domain (missing parts from reference TRBV5-4 and TRBJ1-1): ETGVTQSPTHLIKTRGQQVTLRCSSQSGHNTVSWYQQALGQGPQFIFQYYREEENGRGNFPPRFSGLQFPNYSSELNVNALELDDSALYLCASSRSTGGTEAFFGQGTRLTVV.

V is TRBV14 and J is TRBJ2-2, with a weak D call TRBD2 (5 bases). Germline loops: CDR1 SGHDN, CDR2 FVKESK. The CDR3 has 16 residues. V lost 4 bases and J lost 2, with 14 bases in between. The CDR3 protein is CASSPRWRTNTGELFF. The CDR3 DNA sequence: TGTGCCAGCAGCCCCCGGTGGAGGACCAACACCGGGGAGCTGTTTTTT.

The rearrangement links TRBV5-4 to TRBJ1-1, with D tentatively TRBD1 (6 bases). Per the germline V gene, CDR1 is SGHNT and CDR2 is YYREEE (reference sequence). The CDR3 consists of 11 residues. The V and J ends lost 2 bases and 8 bases respectively, with 7 bases between them. CDR3 nucleotide sequence: TGTGCCAGCAGCTTTCAGGGGGAAGCTTTCTTT. It codes for CASSFQGEAFF. Using reference TRBV5-4 and TRBJ1-1 for the parts outside the CDR3, the full variable domain is ETGVTQSPTHLIKTRGQQVTLRCSSQSGHNTVSWYQQALGQGPQFIFQYYREEENGRGNFPPRFSGLQFPNYSSELNVNALELDDSALYLCASSFQGEAFFGQGTRLTVV.

The V and J genes are TRBV6-5 and TRBJ2-2; maybe TRBD2 (6 bases). Deletions cut 2 bases from V and 3 bases from J, with 7 bases between. The CDR3 has 14 residues. Germline V gives CDR1 MNHEY, CDR2 SVGAGI. The DNA of the CDR3 is TGTGCCAGCAGTTACCTAGCGCACACCGGGGAGCTGTTTTTT. The encoded protein is CASSYLAHTGELFF.

This chain uses TRBV29-1 with TRBJ1-4, with a possible D match to TRBD1 (6 bases). The V end was cut by 7 bases, the J end by 4 bases, with 16 bases between. Looked up from germline, CDR1 is SQVTM and CDR2 is ANQGSEA. The CDR3 loop spans 14 amino acids. In nucleotides, the CDR3 is TGCAGCGCCTCTGGGGGGGCAGGTAATGAAAAACTGTTTTTT. Translation gives CSASGGAGNEKLFF. The full variable domain, completed using reference TRBV29-1 and TRBJ1-4, is SAVISQKPSRDICQRGTSLTIQCQVDSQVTMMFWYRQQPGQSLTLIATANQGSEATYESGFVIDKFPISRPNLTFSTLTVSNMSPEDSSIYLCSASGGAGNEKLFFGSGTQLSVL.